This TCR beta chain is from a study of regulatory T cells in long-lasting Graves disease. Study conclusions and caveats: Persistent disease preferred TRBV28, TRBJ1-2 and TRBJ2-5.

Regarding time point: newly diagnosed GD, antithyroid drugs for less than 3 months. Construction of the TCR library relied on RNA isolated from PBMCs. This clonotype was picked up a small number of times. Its antigen is as yet unknown. CDR3 regions were amplified by Arm-PCR using iRepertoire HTBI primers to build TCR beta libraries. MiXCR, applied by TCRdb to the multiplex PCR reads, yields one record per CDR3 protein. The repertoire holds more than 350,000 distinct CDR3 sequences, about 16% seen once, with 15% to 20% in the top ten. CDR1 is MGHRA, CDR2 YSYEKL, per germline. Trimming at V came to 4 bases and at J to 2 bases, leaving 7 bases not matched to a gene. This CDR3 spans 15 amino acids. These data were also reused for a study on T cells in Graves' hyperthyroidism and ophthalmopathy. That investigation notes: Calling Graves' hyperthyroidism stable meant ophthalmopathy did not progress within 18 months.

This TCR derives from a woman aged 30 to 39 with Graves disease. J is TRBJ1-1 and V is TRBV4-1; 7 bases line up with TRBD1. Sequencing was performed on peripheral blood mononuclear cells (PBMCs), taken at new diagnosis, from a patient treated with antithyroid drugs. This CDR3 is CASSPPGQLNTEAFF. The CDR3 coding sequence is TGCGCCAGCAGCCCTCCGGGACAGTTAAACACTGAAGCTTTCTTT.